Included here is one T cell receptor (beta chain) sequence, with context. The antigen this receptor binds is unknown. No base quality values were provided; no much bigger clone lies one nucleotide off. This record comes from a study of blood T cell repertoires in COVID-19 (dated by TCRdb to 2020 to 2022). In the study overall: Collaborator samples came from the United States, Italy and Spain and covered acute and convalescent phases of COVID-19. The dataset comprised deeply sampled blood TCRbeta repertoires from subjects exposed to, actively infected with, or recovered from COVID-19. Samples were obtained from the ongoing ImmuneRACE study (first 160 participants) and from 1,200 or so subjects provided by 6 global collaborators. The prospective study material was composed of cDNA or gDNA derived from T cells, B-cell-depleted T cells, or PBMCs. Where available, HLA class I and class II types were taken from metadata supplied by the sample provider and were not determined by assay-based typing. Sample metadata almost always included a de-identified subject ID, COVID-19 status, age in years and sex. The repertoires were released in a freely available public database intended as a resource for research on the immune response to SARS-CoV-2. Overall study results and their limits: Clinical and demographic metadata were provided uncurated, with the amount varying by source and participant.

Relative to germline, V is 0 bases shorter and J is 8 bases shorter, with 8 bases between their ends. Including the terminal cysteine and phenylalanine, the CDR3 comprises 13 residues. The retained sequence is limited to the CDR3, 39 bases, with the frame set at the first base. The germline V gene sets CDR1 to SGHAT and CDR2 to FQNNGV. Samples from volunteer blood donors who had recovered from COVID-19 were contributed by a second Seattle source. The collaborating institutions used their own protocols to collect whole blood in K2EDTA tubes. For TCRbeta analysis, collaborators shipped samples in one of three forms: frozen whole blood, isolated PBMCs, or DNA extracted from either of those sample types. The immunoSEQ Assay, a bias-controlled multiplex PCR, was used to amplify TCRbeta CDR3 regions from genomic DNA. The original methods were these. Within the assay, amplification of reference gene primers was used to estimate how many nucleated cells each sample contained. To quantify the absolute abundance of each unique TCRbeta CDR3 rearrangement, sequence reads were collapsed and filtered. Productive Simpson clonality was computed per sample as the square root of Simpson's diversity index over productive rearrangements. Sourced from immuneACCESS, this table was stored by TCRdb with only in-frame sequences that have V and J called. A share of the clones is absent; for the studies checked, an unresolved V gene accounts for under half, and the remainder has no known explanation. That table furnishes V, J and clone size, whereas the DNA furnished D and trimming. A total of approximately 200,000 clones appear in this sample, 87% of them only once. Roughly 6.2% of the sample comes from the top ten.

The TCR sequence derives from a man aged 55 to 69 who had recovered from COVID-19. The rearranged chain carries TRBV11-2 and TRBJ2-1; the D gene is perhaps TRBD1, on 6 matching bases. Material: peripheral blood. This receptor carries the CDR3 CASSLDRGHEQFF. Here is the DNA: TGTGCCAGCAGCTTAGACAGGGGACATGAGCAGTTCTTC.